The 8 T cell receptor beta chains reported below all come from one sample, sequenced in a study of CD8 T cells in ankylosing spondylitis. Study conclusions and caveats: A TCR beta motif of roughly 8 highly homologous variants appeared characteristic of ankylosing spondylitis blood.

In TCRdb, the 5' RACE reads were re-called with MiXCR into one record per CDR3 protein. The sample holds some 840,000 distinct CDR3 sequences, about an eighth seen once. These TCRs' antigens remain unknown. The specimen was blood, either unsorted or a sorted T cell fraction (not recorded which). The receptors stem from a male donor with ankylosing spondylitis.

The rearrangement joins TRBV12-3 or TRBV12-4 to TRBJ1-1; D gene uncertain. CDR3 length: 13 amino acids. V gave up 3 bases and J gave up 5 bases, with 10 bases separating them. CDR3 loop: CASSFGWSTEAFF. As DNA, the CDR3 is TGTGCCAGCAGTTTCGGATGGTCGACTGAAGCTTTCTTT.

This clonotype was seen more than once but under ten times. The chain has TRBV20-1 and TRBJ2-5, with D tentatively TRBD2 (5 bases). Germline assignment: CDR1 DFQATT and CDR2 SNEGSKA (reference sequence). This CDR3 has 14 residues. Trimming shortened V by 4 bases and J by 3 bases, and 15 bases separated the two germline ends. The CDR3 protein is CSAIGFGKKETQYF. CDR3 nucleotides: TGCAGTGCTATTGGATTCGGGAAGAAAGAGACCCAGTACTTC.

This clonotype appeared many times. J is TRBJ1-2 and V is TRBV20-1, with no clear D. Germline V lookup: CDR1 DFQATT, CDR2 SNEGSKA (reference sequence). V dropped 6 bases and J dropped 8 bases, with 19 bases sitting between them. The CDR3 is 13 residues long. DNA for the CDR3: TGCAGTGCCGCCCAGAATCCCTATGGCGGCTACACCTTC. Amino acid sequence: CSAAQNPYGGYTF.

The count of this clonotype is one. This chain connects TRBV7-9 to TRBJ1-4; possible D gene TRBD1, 5 bases. The CDR3 loop spans 16 amino acids. Germline values: CDR1 SEHNR, CDR2 FQNEAQ (reference sequence). Trimming pared 4 bases from V and 8 bases from J, leaving 20 bases between. The CDR3 sequence: CASSSTVRAPGEKLFF. DNA for the CDR3: TGTGCCAGCAGCTCCACCGTACGGGCCCCAGGGGAAAAACTGTTTTTT.

This clonotype has more than one count but fewer than ten. The chain employs TRBV20-1 and TRBJ1-5, with 7 bases identical to TRBD1. Losses at the gene ends were 1 base for V and 4 bases for J; bases not matched to a gene: 10. CDR3 length: 16 amino acids. The germline V gene encodes CDR1 DFQATT and CDR2 SNEGSKA (reference sequence). The CDR3 region has the DNA TGCAGTGCTAGAGGGCCGGCAGGGGGGAAGAATCAGCCCCAGCATTTT. Protein product: CSARGPAGGKNQPQHF.

This clonotype was seen a handful of times. This chain joins TRBV7-2 and TRBJ2-1; D might be TRBD1 or TRBD2, each matching 7 bases. The CDR3 loop spans 14 amino acids. V lost 3 bases, J lost 5 bases, and 11 bases lay in between. Germline V lookup: CDR1 SGHTA, CDR2 FQGNSA. In DNA form, the CDR3 reads TGTGCCAGCAGCTTTCAGGGGGGGGACAATGAGCAGTTCTTC. Translation: CASSFQGGDNEQFF.

This sequence joins TRBV12-3 or TRBV12-4 and TRBJ2-3, with D perhaps assigned TRBD1 or TRBD2 (6 bases each). Deletions cut 3 bases from V and 6 bases from J, with 16 bases between. This CDR3 contains 15 residues. CDR3: CASSFGPGAGDTQYF. CDR3 nucleotide sequence: TGTGCCAGCAGTTTCGGACCGGGGGCCGGGGATACGCAGTATTTT.

This clonotype has just a few counts. The chain combines TRBV3-1 with TRBJ2-5, with D hard to call. With 0 bases removed from V and 9 bases from J, the gap between germline ends came to 11 bases. This CDR3 contains 13 residues. CDR1 and CDR2 from the germline V gene are LGHDT and YNNKEL (reference sequence). CDR3 DNA sequence: TGTGCCAGCAGCCAAGATCGTCCGGCGGCCCAGTACTTC. Residues: CASSQDRPAAQYF.